These T cell receptor beta chains were read from a single sample in a study of early T cells in non-severe SARS-CoV-2 infection. Via MiXCR, TCRdb re-called the 5' RACE reads, giving one row per CDR3 protein. The sample has about 21,000 distinct CDR3 sequences, over 4% seen once; the top ten hold about 5.8%. Sequencing used whole blood. These receptor sequences come from an adult who was a healthcare worker with PCR-confirmed SARS-CoV-2 infection or an uninfected control (not recorded which). The conserved cysteine and the conserved F or W are not part of the CDR3 here. The order of the fields is V gene, J gene, D gene, CDR3 protein. A D gene is named only where the DNA matches it firmly.

TRBV7-9,TRBJ2-1,-,ASSLETSSEQF
TRBV29-1,TRBJ2-6,-,SRGSGANVLT
TRBV24-1,TRBJ2-3,-,ATSGGVADTQY
TRBV18,TRBJ2-5,TRBD2,ASSRTGLADQETQY
TRBV10-1,TRBJ2-1,TRBD2,ASSLTPGLAGPYNEQF
TRBV7-9,TRBJ1-6,-,ASSLWKGGYNSPLH
TRBV20-1,TRBJ2-5,-,SALPLRGETQY
TRBV7-2,TRBJ1-1,TRBD1,ASKSGQENTEAF
TRBV6-6,TRBJ2-7,-,ASSRSGGGTGEQY
TRBV2,TRBJ2-3,-,ASSDTEGTDTQY
TRBV7-9,TRBJ2-2,-,ASSGLQGRNTGELF
TRBV6-2/TRBV6-3,TRBJ2-1,TRBD2,ASSYGTSGSNEQF
TRBV29-1,TRBJ1-1,-,SVERYPGWAMNTEAF
TRBV4-1,TRBJ1-2,-,ASSQDPTAGYGYT
TRBV7-9,TRBJ2-2,-,ASTPSDGELF
TRBV7-9,TRBJ2-2,-,ASSFSGANTGELF
TRBV19,TRBJ2-1,TRBD2,ASSMGSGGPVREQF
TRBV20-1,TRBJ2-1,TRBD2,SASGSPSGNEQF
TRBV4-1,TRBJ1-1,-,ASSQGQYTEAF
TRBV7-8,TRBJ2-1,-,ASGEAPSSYNEQF